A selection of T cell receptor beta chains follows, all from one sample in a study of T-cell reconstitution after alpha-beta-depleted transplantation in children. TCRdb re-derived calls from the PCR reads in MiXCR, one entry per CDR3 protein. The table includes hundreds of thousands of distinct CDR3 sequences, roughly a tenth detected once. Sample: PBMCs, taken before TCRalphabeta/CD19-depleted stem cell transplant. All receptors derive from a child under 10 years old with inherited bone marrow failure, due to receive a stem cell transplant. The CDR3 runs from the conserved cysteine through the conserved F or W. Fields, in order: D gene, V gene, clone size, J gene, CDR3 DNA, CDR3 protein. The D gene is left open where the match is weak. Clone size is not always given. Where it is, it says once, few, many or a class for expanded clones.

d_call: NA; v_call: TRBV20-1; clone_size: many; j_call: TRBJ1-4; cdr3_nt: TGCAGTGCTAGTAGGCAGGGGAGGAGTGAAAAACTGTTTTTT; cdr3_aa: CSASRQGRSEKLFF
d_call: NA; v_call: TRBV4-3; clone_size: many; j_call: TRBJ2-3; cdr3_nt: TGCGCCAGCAGCCAAGATAAGGGGACAGATACGCAGTATTTT; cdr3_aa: CASSQDKGTDTQYF
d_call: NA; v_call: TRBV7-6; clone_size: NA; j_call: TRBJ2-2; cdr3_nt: TGTGCCAGCAGCCCCGGGTGGAGTGCAACCGGGGAGCTGTTTTTT; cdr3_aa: CASSPGWSATGELFF
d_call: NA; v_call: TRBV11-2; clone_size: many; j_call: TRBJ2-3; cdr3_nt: TGTGCCAGCAGCTTAGACGCCGGGAGAGCCGATACGCAGTATTTT; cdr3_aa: CASSLDAGRADTQYF
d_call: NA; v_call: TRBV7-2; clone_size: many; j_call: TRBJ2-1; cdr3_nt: TGTGCCAGCAGCTTAGTTCGGGAGGAGCAGTTCTTC; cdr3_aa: CASSLVREEQFF
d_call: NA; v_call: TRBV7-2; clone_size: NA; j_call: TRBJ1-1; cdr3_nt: TGTGCCAGCAGCTTACAGTCCGGTGTTATGGGAACTGAAGCTTTCTTT; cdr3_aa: CASSLQSGVMGTEAFF
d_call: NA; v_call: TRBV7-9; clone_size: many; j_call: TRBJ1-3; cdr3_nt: TGTGCCAGCAGCTTACTCGGAGGCTCAGCTGGAAACACCATATATTTT; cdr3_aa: CASSLLGGSAGNTIYF
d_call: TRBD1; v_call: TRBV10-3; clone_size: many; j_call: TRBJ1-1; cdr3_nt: TGTGCCATCAGTGGAGCCCGGGACAGGGGGCGATCGTACACTGAAGCTTTCTTT; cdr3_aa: CAISGARDRGRSYTEAFF
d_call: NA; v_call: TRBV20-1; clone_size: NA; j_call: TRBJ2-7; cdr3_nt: TGCAGTGCTTCTTGGGCCAGGAACGGCGAGCAGTACTTC; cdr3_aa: CSASWARNGEQYF
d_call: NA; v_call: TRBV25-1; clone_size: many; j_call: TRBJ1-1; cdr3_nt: TGTGCCAGCAGGCCATTACAGGGAAGCAACACTGAAGCTTTCTTT; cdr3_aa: CASRPLQGSNTEAFF
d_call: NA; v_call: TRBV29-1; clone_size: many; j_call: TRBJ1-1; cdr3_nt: TGCAGCGTTGATAAGAGTCTGGACACTGAAGCTTTCTTT; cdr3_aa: CSVDKSLDTEAFF
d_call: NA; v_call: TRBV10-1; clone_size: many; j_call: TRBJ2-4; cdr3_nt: TGCGCCAACGGGAACATTCAGTACTTC; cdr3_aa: CANGNIQYF
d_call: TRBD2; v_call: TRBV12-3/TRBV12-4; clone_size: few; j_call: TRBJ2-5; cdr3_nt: TGTGCCAGCAGAGGGGTCCAGCGGGAGCAAGAGACCCAGTACTTC; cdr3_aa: CASRGVQREQETQYF
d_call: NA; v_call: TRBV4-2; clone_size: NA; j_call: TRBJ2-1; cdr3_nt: TGTGCCAGCAGCCTCACTCTGGGGGTCCCTGAGCAGTTCTTC; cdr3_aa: CASSLTLGVPEQFF
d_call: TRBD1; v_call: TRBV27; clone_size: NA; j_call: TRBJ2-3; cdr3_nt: TGTGCCAGCAGTCCACCGGGACAGGTTATTTCAGATACGCAGTATTTT; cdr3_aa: CASSPPGQVISDTQYF
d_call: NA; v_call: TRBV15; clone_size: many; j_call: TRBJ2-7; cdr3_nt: TGTGCCACCAGCGGGGGGGCGGTTTACGAGCAGTACTTC; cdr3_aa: CATSGGAVYEQYF
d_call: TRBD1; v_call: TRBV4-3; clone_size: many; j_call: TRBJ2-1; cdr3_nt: TGCGCCAGCAGCCAAGGGGGACAGTCCAGGGAGCAGTTCTTC; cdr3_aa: CASSQGGQSREQFF
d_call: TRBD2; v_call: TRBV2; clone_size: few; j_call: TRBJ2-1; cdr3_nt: TGTGCCAGCAGTGCCGCGGCTAGCGGGAGGCAGTTCTTC; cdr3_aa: CASSAAASGRQFF
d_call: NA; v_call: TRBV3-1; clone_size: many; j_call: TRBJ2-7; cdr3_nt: TGTGCCAGCAGCCAAGGGGGTAAGGGGACTGCGAGCTCCTACGAGCAGTACTTC; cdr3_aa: CASSQGGKGTASSYEQYF
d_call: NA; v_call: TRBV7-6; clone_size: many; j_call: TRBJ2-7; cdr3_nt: TGTGCCAGCAGCTCAGACCACGAGCAGTACTTC; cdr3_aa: CASSSDHEQYF
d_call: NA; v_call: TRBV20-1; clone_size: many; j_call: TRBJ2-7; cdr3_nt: TGCAGTGCGCCATTCTACGAGCAGTACTTC; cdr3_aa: CSAPFYEQYF
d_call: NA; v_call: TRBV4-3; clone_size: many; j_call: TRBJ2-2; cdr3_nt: TGCGCCAGCAGCCAAGCGGGCCAGGGGAACGGGGAGCTGTTTTTT; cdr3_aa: CASSQAGQGNGELFF
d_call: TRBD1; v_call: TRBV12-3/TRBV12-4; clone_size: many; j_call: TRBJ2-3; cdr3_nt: TGTGCCAGCAGCCCGGGGACAGGCTATAGCACAGATACGCAGTATTTT; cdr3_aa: CASSPGTGYSTDTQYF
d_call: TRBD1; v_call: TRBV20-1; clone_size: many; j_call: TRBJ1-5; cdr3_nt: TGCAGTGCCCTGGACAGGGCACGCAATCAGCCCCAGCATTTT; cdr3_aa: CSALDRARNQPQHF
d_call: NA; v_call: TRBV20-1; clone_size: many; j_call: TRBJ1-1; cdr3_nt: TGCAGTGCTAGAGAAGGGTTTCGGGGCACTGAAGCTTTCTTT; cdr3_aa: CSAREGFRGTEAFF
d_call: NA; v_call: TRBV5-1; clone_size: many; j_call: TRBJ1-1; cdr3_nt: TGCGCCAGCAGCTGGGGGACGGGGAACACTGAAGCTTTCTTT; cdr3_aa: CASSWGTGNTEAFF
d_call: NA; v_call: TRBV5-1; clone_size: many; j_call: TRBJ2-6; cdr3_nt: TGCGCCAGCAGCTTGGGGGGACGGCGATCCTCTGGGGCCAACGTCCTGACTTTC; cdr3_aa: CASSLGGRRSSGANVLTF
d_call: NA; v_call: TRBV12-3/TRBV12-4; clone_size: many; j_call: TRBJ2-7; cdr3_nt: TGTGCCAGCAGTTTAGCCATCTACGAGCAGTACTTC; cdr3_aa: CASSLAIYEQYF
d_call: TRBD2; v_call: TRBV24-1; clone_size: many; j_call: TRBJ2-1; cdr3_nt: TGTGCCACCAGTGAGAGACTAGCGGGAGGAGGATTGGATGAGCAGTTCTTC; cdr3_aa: CATSERLAGGGLDEQFF
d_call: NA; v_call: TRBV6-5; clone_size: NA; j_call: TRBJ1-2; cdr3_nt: TGTGCCAGCAGTTACTCCCCCGGGCTCTCTGGGTATGGCTACACCTTC; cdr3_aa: CASSYSPGLSGYGYTF
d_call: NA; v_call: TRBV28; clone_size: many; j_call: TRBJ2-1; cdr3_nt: TGTGCCAGCGCTGGCGACTCCAGCTCCTACAATGAGCAGTTCTTC; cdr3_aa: CASAGDSSSYNEQFF
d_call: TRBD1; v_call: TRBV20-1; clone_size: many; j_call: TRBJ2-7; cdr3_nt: TGCAGTGCTAGATTTGGGACAGGGATGTACGAGCAGTACTTC; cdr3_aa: CSARFGTGMYEQYF
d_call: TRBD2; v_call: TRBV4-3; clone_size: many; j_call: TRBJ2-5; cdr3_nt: TGCGCCAGCAGCGTGGGACTAGGAGATGAGACCCAGTACTTC; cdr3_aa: CASSVGLGDETQYF
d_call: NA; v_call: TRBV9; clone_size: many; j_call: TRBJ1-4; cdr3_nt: TGTGCCAGCAGCGTTGCAGGGGCGTATAATGAAAAACTGTTTTTT; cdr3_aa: CASSVAGAYNEKLFF
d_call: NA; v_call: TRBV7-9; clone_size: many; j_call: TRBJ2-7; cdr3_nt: TGTGCCAGCAGTTCTGAGGGTAGCGAGCAGTACTTC; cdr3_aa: CASSSEGSEQYF
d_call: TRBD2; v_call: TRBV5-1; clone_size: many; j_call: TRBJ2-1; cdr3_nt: TGCGCCAGCAGCCCCGTATATGGTAGCGGGGGAATGGACAATGAGCAGTTCTTC; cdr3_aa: CASSPVYGSGGMDNEQFF
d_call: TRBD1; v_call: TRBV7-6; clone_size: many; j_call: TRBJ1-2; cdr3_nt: TGTGCCAGCAGCTTAGCAGGGGGCGTCTATGGCTACACCTTC; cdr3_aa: CASSLAGGVYGYTF
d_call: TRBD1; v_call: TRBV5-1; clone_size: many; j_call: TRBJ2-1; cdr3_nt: TGCGCCAGCAGCTTCGGCCTCCCCGGGACAGGGAACAATGAGCAGTTCTTC; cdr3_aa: CASSFGLPGTGNNEQFF
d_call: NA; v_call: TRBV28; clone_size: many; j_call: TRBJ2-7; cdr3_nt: TGTGTCAGCAGTTCCTCAGCGGGTACTGTCTACGAGCAGTACTTC; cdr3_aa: CVSSSSAGTVYEQYF
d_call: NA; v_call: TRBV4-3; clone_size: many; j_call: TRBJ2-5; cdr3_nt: TGCGCCAGCAGCCAAGATCGCCGGGGGCGGGAGACCCAGTACTTC; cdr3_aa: CASSQDRRGRETQYF
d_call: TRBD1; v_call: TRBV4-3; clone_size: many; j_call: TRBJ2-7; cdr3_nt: TGCGCCAGCAGCCGCATTTCCGGGACAGGGCCCTACGAGCAGTACTTC; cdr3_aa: CASSRISGTGPYEQYF
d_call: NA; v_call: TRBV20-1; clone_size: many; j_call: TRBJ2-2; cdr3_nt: TGCAGTGCTAGGGGGGGAATTGGGGAGCTGTTTTTT; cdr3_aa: CSARGGIGELFF
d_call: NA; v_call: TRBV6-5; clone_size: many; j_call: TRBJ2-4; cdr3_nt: TGTGCCAGCAGTTCTCAGGGGGCCAAAAACATTCAGTACTTC; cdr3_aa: CASSSQGAKNIQYF
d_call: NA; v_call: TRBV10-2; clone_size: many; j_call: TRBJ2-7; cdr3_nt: TGCGCCAGCAGTGAGTATCCGGCGACCAGGGGAGGCTACGAGCAGTACTTC; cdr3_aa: CASSEYPATRGGYEQYF
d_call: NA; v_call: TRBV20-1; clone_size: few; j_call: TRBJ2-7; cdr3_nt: TGCAGTGCTATTCGAAATGCCCTCTCCTACGAGCAGTACTTC; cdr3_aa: CSAIRNALSYEQYF